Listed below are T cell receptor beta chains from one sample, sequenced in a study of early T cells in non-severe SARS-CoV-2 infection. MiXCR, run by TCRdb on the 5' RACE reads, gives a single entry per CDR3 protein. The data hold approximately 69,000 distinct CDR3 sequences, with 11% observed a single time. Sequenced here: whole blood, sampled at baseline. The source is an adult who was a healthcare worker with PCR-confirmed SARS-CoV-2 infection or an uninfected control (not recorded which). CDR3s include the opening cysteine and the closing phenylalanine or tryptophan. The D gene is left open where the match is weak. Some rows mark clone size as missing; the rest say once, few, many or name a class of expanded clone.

CASTLGVDTQYF	TGTGCCAGCACCCTGGGCGTGGATACGCAGTATTTT	TRBV2	TRBJ2-3	many	.
CASSFNGQGGYDYTF	TGTGCCAGCAGCTTCAACGGACAGGGGGGTTATGACTACACCTTC	TRBV11-2	TRBJ1-2	.	TRBD1
CASKTNTGELFF	TGTGCCAGCAAGACGAACACCGGGGAGCTGTTTTTT	TRBV2	TRBJ2-2	few	.
CASSPRQYEDTQYF	TGTGCCAGCAGCCCTCGACAATATGAGGATACGCAGTATTTT	TRBV7-9	TRBJ2-3	few	.
CASSMREGWTGELFF	TGTGCCAGTAGTATGCGGGAGGGTTGGACCGGGGAGCTGTTTTTT	TRBV19	TRBJ2-2	few	TRBD2
CASSHDRGANGYTF	TGCGCCAGCAGCCACGATAGAGGGGCGAATGGCTACACCTTC	TRBV4-1	TRBJ1-2	many	.
CSARVLTSGGFGAQYF	TGCAGTGCTAGAGTTCTAACTAGCGGGGGCTTCGGGGCGCAGTATTTT	TRBV20-1	TRBJ2-3	few	TRBD2
CASSLGLDEQYF	TGTGCCAGCAGCCTGGGGCTAGACGAGCAGTACTTC	TRBV7-8	TRBJ2-7	few	.
CSASGNGDGGSGNTIYF	TGCAGTGCTAGCGGAAACGGCGACGGTGGTTCTGGAAACACCATATATTTT	TRBV20-1	TRBJ1-3	few	.
CASSQMRSGNTIYF	TGTGCCAGCAGCCAGATGCGGTCTGGAAACACCATATATTTT	TRBV3-1	TRBJ1-3	few	.
CASSFRDYGYTF	TGTGCCAGCAGTTTTCGGGACTATGGCTACACCTTC	TRBV28	TRBJ1-2	many	.
CASMETSGYTGELFF	TGTGCCAGCATGGAGACTAGCGGATACACCGGGGAGCTGTTTTTT	TRBV6-1	TRBJ2-2	few	TRBD2
CASSETGNNYEQYF	TGTGCCAGCAGTGAAACAGGAAATAACTACGAGCAGTACTTC	TRBV25-1	TRBJ2-7	.	.
CASFAGAGTGELFF	TGTGCCAGCTTCGCGGGGGCGGGCACCGGGGAGCTGTTTTTT	TRBV7-2	TRBJ2-2	many	.
CASSLPPSGQETQYF	TGTGCCAGCAGCCTCCCCCCTAGCGGGCAAGAGACCCAGTACTTC	TRBV7-9	TRBJ2-5	many	TRBD2
CASSFQSNTEAFF	TGCGCCAGCAGCTTTCAGTCAAACACTGAAGCTTTCTTT	TRBV5-1	TRBJ1-1	few	.
CSASAGDEQYF	TGCAGTGCTAGTGCAGGGGACGAGCAGTACTTC	TRBV20-1	TRBJ2-7	many	.
CAGQGPGKDNEQFF	TGTGCCGGGCAGGGACCGGGGAAGGACAATGAGCAGTTCTTC	TRBV10-3	TRBJ2-1	many	.
CASSLRGQGTYEQYF	TGTGCCAGCAGCCTTAGGGGGCAGGGAACCTACGAGCAGTACTTC	TRBV6-5	TRBJ2-7	.	TRBD1
CSALTGVYEQYF	TGCAGTGCCCTGACAGGGGTATACGAGCAGTACTTC	TRBV20-1	TRBJ2-7	.	TRBD1
CSVPSSGMGTGELFF	TGCAGCGTGCCCTCTAGCGGGATGGGCACCGGGGAGCTGTTTTTT	TRBV29-1	TRBJ2-2	.	TRBD2
CSVGFVLLGTQYF	TGCAGCGTGGGGTTTGTACTGTTGGGGACCCAGTACTTC	TRBV29-1	TRBJ2-5	many	.
CASTGGADQETQYF	TGTGCCAGCACCGGGGGGGCGGATCAAGAGACCCAGTACTTC	TRBV7-9	TRBJ2-5	.	TRBD2
CASSAGLGRGYTF	TGTGCCAGCAGCGCGGGACTGGGCCGTGGCTACACCTTC	TRBV6-5	TRBJ1-2	.	.
CAVTPIYEQYF	TGTGCCGTGACACCGATCTACGAGCAGTACTTC	TRBV6-1	TRBJ2-7	.	.
CASRRNPGHMTEAFF	TGTGCCAGCAGACGAAATCCGGGACATATGACTGAAGCTTTCTTT	TRBV7-3	TRBJ1-1	few	.
CSARLFDRAGANVLTF	TGCAGTGCGAGATTGTTCGACAGGGCTGGGGCCAACGTCCTGACTTTC	TRBV20-1	TRBJ2-6	many	TRBD1
CASTGMNTEAFF	TGTGCCAGCACAGGGATGAACACTGAAGCTTTCTTT	TRBV12-3/TRBV12-4	TRBJ1-1	.	.
CASKGRDKGSRPGELFF	TGTGCCAGTAAAGGCCGGGACAAGGGCTCGAGGCCCGGGGAGCTGTTTTTT	TRBV19	TRBJ2-2	.	.
CASRKGGLNNEQFF	TGTGCCAGCAGAAAAGGGGGGCTCAACAATGAGCAGTTCTTC	TRBV27	TRBJ2-1	few	.